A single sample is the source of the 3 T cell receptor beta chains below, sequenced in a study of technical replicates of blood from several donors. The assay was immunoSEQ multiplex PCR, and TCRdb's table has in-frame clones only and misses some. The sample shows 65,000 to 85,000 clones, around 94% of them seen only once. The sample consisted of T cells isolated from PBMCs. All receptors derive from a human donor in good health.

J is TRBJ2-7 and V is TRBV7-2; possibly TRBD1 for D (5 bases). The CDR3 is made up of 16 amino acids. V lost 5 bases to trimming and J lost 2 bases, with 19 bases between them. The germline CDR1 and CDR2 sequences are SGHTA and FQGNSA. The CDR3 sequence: CASSATARDRAYEQYF. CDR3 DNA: TGTGCCAGCAGCGCGACCGCCAGGGATAGGGCCTACGAGCAGTACTTC.

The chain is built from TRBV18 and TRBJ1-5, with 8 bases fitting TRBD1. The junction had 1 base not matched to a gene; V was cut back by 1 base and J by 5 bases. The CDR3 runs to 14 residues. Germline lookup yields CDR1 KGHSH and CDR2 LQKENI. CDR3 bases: TGTGCCAGCTCACCACAACAGGGGGATCAGCCCCAGCATTTT. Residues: CASSPQQGDQPQHF.

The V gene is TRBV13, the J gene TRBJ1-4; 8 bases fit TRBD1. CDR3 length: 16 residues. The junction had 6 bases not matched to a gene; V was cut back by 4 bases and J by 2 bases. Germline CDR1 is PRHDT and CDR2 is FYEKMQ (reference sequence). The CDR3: CASSSLDRETNEKLFF. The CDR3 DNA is TGTGCCAGCAGCTCACTGGACAGGGAGACTAATGAAAAACTGTTTTTT.